The present T cell receptor (beta chain) was sequenced within a study of blood T cells in healthy people across ages. CDR1 SNHLY and CDR2 FYNNEI come from the germline V gene. The length of the CDR3 is 11 residues. J was trimmed by 14 bases and V by 9 bases; bases with no gene match: 4. Next came a second PCR, run for about 7 to 12 cycles, which used a sample-barcoded 5' primer along with a J-beta primer mix. Every individual sample yielded 2.5 million or more paired-end reads (each containing CDR3). One entry per CDR3 protein, called by TCRdb with MiXCR from the 5' RACE reads. The sample lists hundreds of thousands of distinct CDR3 sequences; approximately 40% were seen once.

The sample was blood. This chain joins TRBV2 and TRBJ2-1; 13 bases are shared with TRBD2. This TCR came from a man at least 80 years old in good health. CDR3 sequence: CASGLAGDKFF. CDR3 DNA sequence: TGTGCCAGTGGACTAGCGGGAGACAAGTTCTTC.